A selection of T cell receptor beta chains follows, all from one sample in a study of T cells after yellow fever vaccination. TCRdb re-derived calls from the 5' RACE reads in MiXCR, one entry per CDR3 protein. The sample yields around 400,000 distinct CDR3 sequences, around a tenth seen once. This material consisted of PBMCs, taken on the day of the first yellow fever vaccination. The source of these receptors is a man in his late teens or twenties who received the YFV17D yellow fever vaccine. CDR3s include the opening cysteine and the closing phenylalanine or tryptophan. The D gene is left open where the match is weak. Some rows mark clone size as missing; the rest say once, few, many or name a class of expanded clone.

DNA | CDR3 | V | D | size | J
TGCGCCAGCAGCCAAGAGCAGCCCTCTGTGAGCACTGAAGCTTTCTTT | CASSQEQPSVSTEAFF | TRBV4-1 | NA | few | TRBJ1-1
TGCGCCAGCAGCCAAGAACCTGGGGACAGGCGGGGTGAAAAACTGTTTTTT | CASSQEPGDRRGEKLFF | TRBV4-1 | TRBD1 | few | TRBJ1-4
TGTGCCAGCAGCCGACAGGGGGCTCCTGGGGCCAACGTCCTGACTTTC | CASSRQGAPGANVLTF | TRBV7-9 | TRBD1 | NA | TRBJ2-6
TGTGCCACCAGCAGAGATCGAGACAGGGGGTGGTGGGTTTCACCCCTCCACTTT | CATSRDRDRGWWVSPLHF | TRBV15 | TRBD1 | NA | TRBJ1-6
TGTGCCACGGCAGAGGGCACCTACAATGAGCAGTTCTTC | CATAEGTYNEQFF | TRBV15 | NA | once | TRBJ2-1
TGTGCCAGCATCACTAGCGGGGGGGGTGTTGAGCAGTTCTTC | CASITSGGGVEQFF | TRBV28 | TRBD2 | NA | TRBJ2-1
TGTGCCAGCAGCTTCGAAGCGAGGGGTGGCACAGATACGCAGTATTTT | CASSFEARGGTDTQYF | TRBV5-6 | NA | few | TRBJ2-3
TGTGCCAGCAGCTTGTCAGGGGGCTTTGGCTACGAGCAGTACTTC | CASSLSGGFGYEQYF | TRBV7-2 | TRBD1 | few | TRBJ2-7
TGCAGTGCCGACCCCAGGGGTCTTGGAGAAAAACTGTTTTTT | CSADPRGLGEKLFF | TRBV20-1 | NA | NA | TRBJ1-4
TGTGCCAGCAGCTTAGATGTTAGGTACAATGAGCAGTTCTTC | CASSLDVRYNEQFF | TRBV11-2 | NA | few | TRBJ2-1
TGTGCCAGCAATCCCCTAGGGGTATCCGGGTATGGCTACACCTTC | CASNPLGVSGYGYTF | TRBV12-3/TRBV12-4 | NA | many | TRBJ1-2
TGTGCCAGCAGTTTCCCCGGGACGCAAACGCAGTATTTT | CASSFPGTQTQYF | TRBV6-5 | NA | few | TRBJ2-3
TGCGCCAGCAGCTTGGGGGACAGGTGGCCTTCTAGGCCCCAGCATTTT | CASSLGDRWPSRPQHF | TRBV5-1 | TRBD1 | few | TRBJ1-5
TGTGCCAGCACCCTAGGACAGGTGAACACTGAAGCTTTCTTT | CASTLGQVNTEAFF | TRBV12-3/TRBV12-4 | TRBD1 | NA | TRBJ1-1
TGTGCCATCAGTGCCGGGACACAGAACACCGGGGAGCTGTTTTTT | CAISAGTQNTGELFF | TRBV10-3 | NA | NA | TRBJ2-2
TGTGCCAGCAGTTTGGAACCAGGGGTCTTCATGAACACTGAAGCTTTCTTT | CASSLEPGVFMNTEAFF | TRBV6-5 | NA | NA | TRBJ1-1
TGCGCCAGCAGCTCTGGACAGAGCTATGGCTACACCTTC | CASSSGQSYGYTF | TRBV4-3 | NA | few | TRBJ1-2
TGTGCCAGCAGCTTAGCGCCGCCCTCGGGGCAAGAGACCCAGTACTTC | CASSLAPPSGQETQYF | TRBV7-2 | NA | NA | TRBJ2-5
TGTGCCAGCAGTTACTCCTTTGGGGCCGGGGGCAACTATGGCTACACCTTC | CASSYSFGAGGNYGYTF | TRBV6-5 | NA | NA | TRBJ1-2
TGTGCCATCACACCGGGTGGGAACACTGAAGCTTTCTTT | CAITPGGNTEAFF | TRBV10-3 | NA | few | TRBJ1-1
TGCGCCAGCAGCTTGAATCTCAGGGGCAATGAGCAGTTCTTC | CASSLNLRGNEQFF | TRBV5-1 | NA | NA | TRBJ2-1
TGTGCCAGCAGCCCCATGGGTAGCGGCCAAGAGACCCAGTACTTC | CASSPMGSGQETQYF | TRBV7-7 | NA | few | TRBJ2-5
TGTGCCAGCAGCTTGGAGATCTCGGGCAATCAGCCCCAGCATTTT | CASSLEISGNQPQHF | TRBV7-2 | NA | NA | TRBJ1-5
TGTGCCAGCAGTTACGGGTCACCAGCTAACTATGGCTACACCTTC | CASSYGSPANYGYTF | TRBV6-5 | NA | NA | TRBJ1-2
TGTGCCAGCAGCGTAGCTACGGGCTCCCCGGGGGCCCAGTACTTC | CASSVATGSPGAQYF | TRBV9 | NA | many | TRBJ2-5
TGTGCCAGCAGCCCCCTGGGGCTAGCGGCTCACAATGAGCAGTTCTTC | CASSPLGLAAHNEQFF | TRBV3-1 | TRBD2 | NA | TRBJ2-1
TGTGCCAGCAGTGACGGGGGCGCGGGATCAGATACGCAGTATTTT | CASSDGGAGSDTQYF | TRBV2 | NA | few | TRBJ2-3
TGTGCCAGCAGCTTGTGGAGTTTGAATCAGCCCCAGCATTTT | CASSLWSLNQPQHF | TRBV5-6 | NA | few | TRBJ1-5
TGTGCCAGCAGCCCGGGACAGGGGGGAACAGATACGCAGTATTTT | CASSPGQGGTDTQYF | TRBV12-3/TRBV12-4 | TRBD1 | many | TRBJ2-3
TGCGCCAGCAGCCCGGGACAGGACACAGATACGCAGTATTTT | CASSPGQDTDTQYF | TRBV5-1 | TRBD1 | NA | TRBJ2-3
TGTGCCAGCAGTCGAGGACCTCCTAGCAATCAGCCCCAGCATTTT | CASSRGPPSNQPQHF | TRBV12-3/TRBV12-4 | NA | few | TRBJ1-5
TGTGCCAGCTCAAGAAATAGGGGCGATGGAAACACCATATATTTT | CASSRNRGDGNTIYF | TRBV18 | NA | NA | TRBJ1-3
TGTGCCAGCAGCGCCGGGAAAGGGGAGACCCAGTACTTC | CASSAGKGETQYF | TRBV7-2 | NA | few | TRBJ2-5